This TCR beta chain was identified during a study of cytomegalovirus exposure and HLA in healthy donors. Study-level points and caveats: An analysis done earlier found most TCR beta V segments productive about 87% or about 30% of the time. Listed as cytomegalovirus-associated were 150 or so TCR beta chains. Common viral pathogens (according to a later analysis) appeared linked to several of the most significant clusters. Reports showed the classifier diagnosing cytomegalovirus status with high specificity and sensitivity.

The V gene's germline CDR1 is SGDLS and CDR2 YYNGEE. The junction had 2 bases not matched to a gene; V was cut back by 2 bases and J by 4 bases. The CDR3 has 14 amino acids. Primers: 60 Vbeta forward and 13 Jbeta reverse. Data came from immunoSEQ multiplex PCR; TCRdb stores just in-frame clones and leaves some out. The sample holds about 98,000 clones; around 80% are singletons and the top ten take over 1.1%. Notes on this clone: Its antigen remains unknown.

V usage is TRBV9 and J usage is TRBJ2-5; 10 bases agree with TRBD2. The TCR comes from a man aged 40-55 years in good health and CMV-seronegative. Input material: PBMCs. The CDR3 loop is CASSVLAGVETQYF. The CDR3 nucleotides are TGTGCCAGCAGCGTGCTAGCGGGGGTAGAGACCCAGTACTTC.